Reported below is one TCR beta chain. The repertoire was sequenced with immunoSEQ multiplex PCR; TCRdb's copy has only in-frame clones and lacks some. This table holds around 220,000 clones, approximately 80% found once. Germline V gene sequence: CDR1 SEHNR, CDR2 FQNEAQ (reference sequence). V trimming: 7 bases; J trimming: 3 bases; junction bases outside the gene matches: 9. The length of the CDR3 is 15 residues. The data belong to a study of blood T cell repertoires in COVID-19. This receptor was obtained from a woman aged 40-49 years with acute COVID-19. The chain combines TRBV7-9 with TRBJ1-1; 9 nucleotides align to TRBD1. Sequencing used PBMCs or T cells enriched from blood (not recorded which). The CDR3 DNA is TGTGCCAGCAATGGGGACAGGGAGCGGGACACTGAAGCTTTCTTT. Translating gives CASNGDRERDTEAFF.